Reported below is one T cell receptor beta chain. Its antigen is unknown. This entry belongs to a study of shared clonotypes between healthy human individuals. Regarding the study as a whole: An expected dependence of interdonor clonotype sharing on sequencing depth was noted.

V dropped 3 bases and J dropped 1; count of bases not matched to a gene: 3. This CDR3 has 15 amino acids. Germline CDR1 ENHRY, CDR2 SYGVKD. Scientists sequenced DNA from unsorted PBMC on ten immunoSEQ deep assay plates. The data were produced by immunoSEQ multiplex PCR, yet TCRdb's version contains in-frame clones alone and is incomplete. The data show approximately 440,000 clones, 77% seen once. This TCR derives from a woman aged 40-49 years in good health. Some clones in this sample may be carry-over from other donors' samples. The source material was PBMCs. The V gene is TRBV10-3, the J gene TRBJ2-3; 8 bases match TRBD2. The CDR3 protein is CAISDGRGGTDTQYF. Written as DNA, the CDR3 is TGTGCCATCAGTGACGGGCGGGGGGGCACAGATACGCAGTATTTT.